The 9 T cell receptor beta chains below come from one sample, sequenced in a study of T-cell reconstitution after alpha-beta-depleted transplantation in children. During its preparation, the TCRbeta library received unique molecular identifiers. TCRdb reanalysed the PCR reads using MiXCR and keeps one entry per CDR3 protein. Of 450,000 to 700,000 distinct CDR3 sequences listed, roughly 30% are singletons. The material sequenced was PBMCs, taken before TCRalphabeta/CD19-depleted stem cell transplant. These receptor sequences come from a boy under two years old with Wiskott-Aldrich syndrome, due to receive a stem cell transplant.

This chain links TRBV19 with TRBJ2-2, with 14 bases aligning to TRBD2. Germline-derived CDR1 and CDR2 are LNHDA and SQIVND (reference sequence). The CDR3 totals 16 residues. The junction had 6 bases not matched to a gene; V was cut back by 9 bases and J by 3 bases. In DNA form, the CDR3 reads TGTGCCAGCGGAAAGGGACTAGCGGGGGACACCGGGGAGCTGTTTTTT. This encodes CASGKGLAGDTGELFF. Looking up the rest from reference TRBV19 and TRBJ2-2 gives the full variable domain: DGGITQSPKYLFRKEGQNVTLSCEQNLNHDAMYWYRQDPGQGLRLIYYSQIVNDFQKGDIAEGYSVSREKKESFPLTVTSAQKNPTAFYLCASGKGLAGDTGELFFGEGSRLTVL.

CDR3 DNA sequence: TGCGCCAGCAGCTTCCAGGACGGGTACAATGAGCAGTTCTTC. Residues: CASSFQDGYNEQFF. The chain links TRBV5-1 to TRBJ2-1; no definite D call. The CDR3 has 14 amino acids. V was cut by 2 bases and J by 4 bases, with 10 bases left in between. Germline CDR1 and CDR2: SGHRS and YFSETQ.

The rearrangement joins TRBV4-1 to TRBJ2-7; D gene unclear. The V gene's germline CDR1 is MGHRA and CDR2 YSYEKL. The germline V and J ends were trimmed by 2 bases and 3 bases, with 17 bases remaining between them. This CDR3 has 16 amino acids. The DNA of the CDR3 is TGCGCCAGCAGCCAAAGGCACGGGCCAACATACTACGAGCAGTACTTC. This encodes CASSQRHGPTYYEQYF.

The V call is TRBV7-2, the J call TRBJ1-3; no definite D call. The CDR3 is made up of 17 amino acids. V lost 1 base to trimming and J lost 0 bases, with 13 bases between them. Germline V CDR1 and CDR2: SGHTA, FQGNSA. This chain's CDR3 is CASSLGRGTLSGNTIYF. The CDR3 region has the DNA TGTGCCAGCAGCTTAGGGCGGGGAACTCTCTCTGGAAACACCATATATTTT.

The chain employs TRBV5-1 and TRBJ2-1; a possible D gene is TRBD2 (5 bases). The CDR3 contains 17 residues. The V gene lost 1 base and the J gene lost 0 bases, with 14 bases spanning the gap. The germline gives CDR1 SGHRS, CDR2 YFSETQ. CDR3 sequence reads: CASSLTPSPSSYNEQFF. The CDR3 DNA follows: TGCGCCAGCAGCTTGACCCCTAGCCCATCCTCCTACAATGAGCAGTTCTTC.

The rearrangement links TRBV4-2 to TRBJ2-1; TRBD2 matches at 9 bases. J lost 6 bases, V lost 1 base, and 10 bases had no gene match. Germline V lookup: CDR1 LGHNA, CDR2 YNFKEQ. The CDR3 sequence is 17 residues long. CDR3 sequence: CASSQAVVSGRGNEQFF. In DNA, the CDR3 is TGTGCCAGCAGCCAAGCAGTCGTTAGCGGGAGAGGCAATGAGCAGTTCTTC.

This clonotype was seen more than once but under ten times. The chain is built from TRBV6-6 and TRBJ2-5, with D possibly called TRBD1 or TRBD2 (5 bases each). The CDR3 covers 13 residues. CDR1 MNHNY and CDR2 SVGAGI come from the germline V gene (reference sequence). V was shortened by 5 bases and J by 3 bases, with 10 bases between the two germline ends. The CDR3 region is CASSRGFKETQYF. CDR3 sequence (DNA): TGTGCCAGCAGTCGGGGCTTCAAAGAGACCCAGTACTTC.

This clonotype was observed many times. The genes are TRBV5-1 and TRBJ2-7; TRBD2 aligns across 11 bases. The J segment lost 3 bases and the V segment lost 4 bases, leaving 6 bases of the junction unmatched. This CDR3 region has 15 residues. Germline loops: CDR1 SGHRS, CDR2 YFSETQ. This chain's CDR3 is CASSRTSGSIYEQYF. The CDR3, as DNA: TGCGCCAGCAGCAGAACTAGCGGGAGTATCTACGAGCAGTACTTC.

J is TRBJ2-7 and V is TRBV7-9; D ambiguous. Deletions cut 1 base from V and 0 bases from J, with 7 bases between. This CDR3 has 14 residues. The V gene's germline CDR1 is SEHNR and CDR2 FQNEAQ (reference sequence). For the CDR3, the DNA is TGTGCCAGCAGCTTAGGGTGGATCTCCTACGAGCAGTACTTC. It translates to CASSLGWISYEQYF. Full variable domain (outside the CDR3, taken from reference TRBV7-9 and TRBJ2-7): DTGVSQNPRHKITKRGQNVTFRCDPISEHNRLYWYRQTLGQGPEFLTYFQNEAQLEKSRLLSDRFSAERPKGSFSTLEIQRTEQGDSAMYLCASSLGWISYEQYFGPGTRLTVT.